This entry is about one T cell receptor (beta chain). This entry is derived from a study of blood T cell repertoires in COVID-19. CDR3 length: 16 residues. Germline V gene lookup returns CDR1 SNHLY and CDR2 FYNNEI. Unmatched junction bases numbered 10, after V lost 5 bases and J lost 3 bases. TCRdb keeps only in-frame clones here, not all; method: immunoSEQ multiplex PCR. The sample carries 150,000 to 200,000 clones, 88% recorded once. The sequenced sample consisted of PBMCs or T cells enriched from blood (not recorded which). The chain joins TRBV2 to TRBJ2-7; 10 nucleotides match TRBD2. This TCR came from a woman aged 18-29 years who had recovered from COVID-19. DNA of the CDR3: TGTGCCAGCAGTTCAGCCACTAGCGGGATACTCTACGAGCAGTACTTC. Translating gives CASSSATSGILYEQYF. The full variable domain, its missing parts supplied by reference TRBV2 and TRBJ2-7, is EPEVTQTPSHQVTQMGQEVILRCVPISNHLYFYWYRQILGQKVEFLVSFYNNEISEKSEIFDDQFSVERPDGSNFTLKIRSTKLEDSAMYFCASSSATSGILYEQYFGPGTRLTVT.